Listed here are 8 T cell receptor beta chains from one sample, sequenced in a study of vaccination effects on CD4 cells after COVID-19. Prior to sequencing, the ViraFEST assay stimulated PBMC with viral peptide pools, which expanded the antigen-specific CD4+ T cells. Culture lasted about 11 days before CD4+ T cell isolation. Each vaccine recipient was nucleocapsid antibody negative and had no prior SARS-CoV-2 infection. Their antigen targets remain unknown. The protocol was immunoSEQ multiplex PCR, while the TCRdb copy is restricted to in-frame clones and leaves out a portion. The sample lists 35,000 to 50,000 clones; over 75% were seen once. The sample in question was CD4+ T cells from PBMCs cultured with HCoV-NL63 spike peptides, obtained before COVID-19 vaccination. The receptors were gathered from a human donor who received a COVID-19 vaccine.

The chain couples TRBV11-1 to TRBJ1-1, with 7 bases identical to TRBD1. V lost 4 bases and J lost 0; bases outside the gene matches: 8. CDR3 length equals 16 residues. The germline V gene has CDR1 SGHAT and CDR2 FQDESV (reference sequence). The CDR3: CASSSKTRGMNTEAFF. CDR3 coding DNA: TGTGCCAGCAGCTCTAAAACCAGGGGGATGAACACTGAAGCTTTCTTT. Looking up the rest from reference TRBV11-1 and TRBJ1-1 gives the full variable domain: EAEVAQSPRYKITEKSQAVAFWCDPISGHATLYWYRQILGQGPELLVQFQDESVVDDSQLPKDRFSAERLKGVDSTLKIQPAELGDSAMYLCASSSKTRGMNTEAFFGQGTRLTVV.

This rearrangement joins TRBV2 to TRBJ2-2; perhaps D is TRBD1 or TRBD2 (6 bases each). This CDR3 is built from 12 residues. Germline V lookup: CDR1 SNHLY, CDR2 FYNNEI. V lost 7 bases to trimming and J lost 6 bases, with 9 bases between them. CDR3 coding DNA: TGTGCCAGCAATCGGGGGCCCGGGGAGCTGTTTTTT. Amino acids: CASNRGPGELFF. The entire variable domain, with the rest obtained from reference TRBV2 and TRBJ2-2, is as follows: EPEVTQTPSHQVTQMGQEVILRCVPISNHLYFYWYRQILGQKVEFLVSFYNNEISEKSEIFDDQFSVERPDGSNFTLKIRSTKLEDSAMYFCASNRGPGELFFGEGSRLTVL.

This clone was seen just once. The chain is built from TRBV9 and TRBJ1-3; 12 nucleotides align to TRBD1. Looked up from germline, CDR1 is SGDLS and CDR2 is YYNGEE. V dropped 0 bases and J dropped 1; count of bases not matched to a gene: 5. This CDR3 contains 18 residues. The CDR3 here is CASSVASGQGASGNTIYF. In DNA form, the CDR3 reads TGTGCCAGCAGCGTAGCTTCGGGACAGGGGGCATCTGGAAACACCATATATTTT.

The chain is built from TRBV5-1 and TRBJ2-2; D possibly uses TRBD1 or TRBD2 (5 bases each). Germline lookup yields CDR1 SGHRS and CDR2 YFSETQ. The CDR3 contains 16 residues. V shed 5 bases and J shed 0 bases, with 14 bases lying between them. This CDR3 reads CASSFGDVSNTGELFF. CDR3 sequence (DNA): TGCGCCAGCAGTTTTGGGGACGTATCGAACACCGGGGAGCTGTTTTTT.

This chain uses TRBV6-4 with TRBJ1-2; 7 bases are shared with TRBD1. The CDR3 loop spans 12 amino acids. Germline values: CDR1 MRHNA, CDR2 SNTAGT. V dropped 5 bases and J dropped 7; count of bases not matched to a gene: 4. The chain's CDR3 is CASSNDRVGYTF. Here the CDR3 DNA reads TGTGCCAGCAGTAACGACAGGGTTGGCTACACCTTC.

The chain uses TRBV5-1 and TRBJ2-2; D is possibly TRBD2 (6 bases). The CDR3 is made up of 15 amino acids. Germline assignment: CDR1 SGHRS and CDR2 YFSETQ. V lost 4 bases, J lost 6 bases, and 16 bases lay in between. CDR3 sequence reads: CASSKENTGAGELFF. Here the CDR3 DNA reads TGCGCCAGCAGCAAAGAGAATACGGGAGCCGGGGAGCTGTTTTTT. Supplemented by reference TRBV5-1 and TRBJ2-2, the full variable domain reads KAGVTQTPRYLIKTRGQQVTLSCSPISGHRSVSWYQQTPGQGLQFLFEYFSETQRNKGNFPGRFSGRQFSNSRSEMNVSTLELGDSALYLCASSKENTGAGELFFGEGSRLTVL.

The V call is TRBV6-2 or TRBV6-3, the J call TRBJ1-4, with D maybe TRBD1 (5 bases). This CDR3 contains 15 residues. V shed 2 bases and J shed 8 bases, with 15 bases lying between them. Germline CDR1 is MNHEY and CDR2 is SVGEGT. DNA of the CDR3: TGTGCCAGCAGTTACGGCGGGGCGGGTAAAGAAAAACTGTTTTTT. Protein sequence: CASSYGGAGKEKLFF.

DNA of the CDR3: TGTGCCAGCAGCAAAGCAATAGGGCCTCAACACCTCCCGTCCTACGAGCAGTACGTC. Translated: CASSKAIGPQHLPSYEQYV. The chain links TRBV21-1 to TRBJ2-7. TRBV21-1 is tagged as a pseudogene. The CDR3 loop spans 19 amino acids.